The TCR beta chain described here comes from a study of control samples from healthy donors and cancer patients. Measured with immunoSEQ multiplex PCR; TCRdb has only the in-frame clones, and not every one. The sample holds 130,000 or so clones; approximately 90% are singletons and the top ten take roughly 3.4%. Trimming took 3 bases from V and 7 from J; bases not matched to a gene: 7. The V gene's germline CDR1 is LNHDA and CDR2 SQIVND (reference sequence). The CDR3 extends over 15 amino acids. Sequenced input: blood. This chain connects TRBV19 to TRBJ2-1, with 9 bases identical to TRBD2. This clonotype was sampled from a man aged 45 to 65 in good health. CDR3: CASSILRGGMNEQFF. In DNA, the CDR3 is TGTGCCAGTAGTATTTTGCGGGGGGGAATGAATGAGCAGTTCTTC.